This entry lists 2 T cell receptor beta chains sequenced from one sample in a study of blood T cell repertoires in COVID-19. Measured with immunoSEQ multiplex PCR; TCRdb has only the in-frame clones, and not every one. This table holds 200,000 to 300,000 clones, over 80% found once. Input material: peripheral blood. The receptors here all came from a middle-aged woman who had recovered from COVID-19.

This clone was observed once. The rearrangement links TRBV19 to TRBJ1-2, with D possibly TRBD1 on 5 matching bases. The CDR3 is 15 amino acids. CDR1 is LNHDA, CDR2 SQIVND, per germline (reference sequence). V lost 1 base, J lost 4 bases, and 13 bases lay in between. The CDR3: CASSIGRRGFYGYTF. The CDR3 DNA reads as TGTGCCAGTAGTATAGGTCGACGGGGGTTCTATGGCTACACCTTC.

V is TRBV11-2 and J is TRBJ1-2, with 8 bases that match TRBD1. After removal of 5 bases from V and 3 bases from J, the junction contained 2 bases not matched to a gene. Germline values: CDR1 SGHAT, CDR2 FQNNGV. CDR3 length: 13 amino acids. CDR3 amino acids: CASSRQGYYGYTF. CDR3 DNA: TGTGCCAGCAGCCGACAGGGGTACTATGGCTACACCTTC.